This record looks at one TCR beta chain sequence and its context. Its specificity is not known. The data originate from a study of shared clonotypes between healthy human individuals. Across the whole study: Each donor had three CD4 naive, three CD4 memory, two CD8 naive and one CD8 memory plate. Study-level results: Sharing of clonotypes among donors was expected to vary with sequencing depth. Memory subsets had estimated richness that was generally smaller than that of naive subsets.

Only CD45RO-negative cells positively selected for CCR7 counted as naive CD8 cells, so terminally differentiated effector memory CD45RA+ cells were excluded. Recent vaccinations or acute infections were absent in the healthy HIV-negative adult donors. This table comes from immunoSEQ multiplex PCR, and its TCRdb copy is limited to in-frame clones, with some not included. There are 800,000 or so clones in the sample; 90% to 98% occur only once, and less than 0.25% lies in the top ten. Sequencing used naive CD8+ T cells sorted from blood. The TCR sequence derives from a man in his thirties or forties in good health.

As DNA, the CDR3 is TGTGCCAGCTCCACCCAGGGGGCCAATCAGCCCCAGCATTTT. This translates into CASSTQGANQPQHF. The chain has TRBV28 and TRBJ1-5; 8 bases map to TRBD1. CDR1 and CDR2 (germline): MDHEN, SYDVKM. This CDR3 is built from 14 residues. With V trimmed by 8 bases and J by 3 bases, 6 bases remained unmatched.